The 7 T cell receptor beta chains given below trace back to one sample, sequenced in a study of early T cells in non-severe SARS-CoV-2 infection. TCRdb redid the calling of the 5' RACE reads with MiXCR, one entry per CDR3 protein. The sample holds tens of thousands of distinct CDR3 sequences; about 9.5% are singletons and the top ten take under 10%. The material was whole blood, obtained at baseline. All receptors come from an adult who was a healthcare worker with PCR-confirmed SARS-CoV-2 infection or an uninfected control (not recorded which).

This clonotype has at least ten counts. The V call is TRBV30, the J call TRBJ1-2; D unresolved. The CDR3 is 15 residues long. V lost 3 bases to trimming and J lost 3 bases, with 17 bases between them. CDR1 and CDR2 (germline): GTSNPN, SVGIG (reference sequence). The CDR3 spells CAWSRPKIRHYGYTF. The DNA of the CDR3 is TGTGCCTGGAGCCGCCCCAAAATAAGACACTATGGCTACACCTTC.

This clonotype was counted at least ten times. The chain carries TRBV24-1 and TRBJ1-5; D is unresolved. Trimming took 6 bases from V and 2 from J, leaving 7 bases between them. Germline-derived CDR1 and CDR2 are KGHDR and SFDVKD. CDR3 length: 13 amino acids. Written as DNA, the CDR3 is TGTGCCACCAGTAAAGGAGGCAATCAGCCCCAGCATTTT. Translation gives CATSKGGNQPQHF.

This clonotype was detected a few times. The chain recombines TRBV5-4 with TRBJ1-2, with 8 bases fitting TRBD1. With 0 bases clipped from V and 2 bases from J, the junction kept 9 bases outside the gene matches. The germline V gene has CDR1 SGHNT and CDR2 YYREEE (reference sequence). This CDR3 is built from 17 residues. The CDR3 reads CASSLGLGGQGNYGYTF. The CDR3 DNA follows: TGTGCCAGCAGCTTGGGGTTAGGAGGACAGGGAAACTATGGCTACACCTTC.

This clonotype was counted a few times. The rearrangement uses TRBV28 and TRBJ1-5, with a weak D call TRBD1 (5 bases). This CDR3 spans 16 amino acids. The germline V gene encodes CDR1 MDHEN and CDR2 SYDVKM. The V end was cut by 5 bases, the J end by 2 bases, with 16 bases between. CDR3 in amino acids: CASSGYGGSGNQPQHF. CDR3 nucleotides: TGTGCCAGCAGTGGGTATGGGGGATCAGGCAATCAGCCCCAGCATTTT.

This clonotype was picked up many times. The chain has TRBV7-3 and TRBJ2-2; 9 bases fit TRBD1. The length of the CDR3 is 16 residues. Trimming at V came to 4 bases and at J to 4 bases, leaving 7 bases not matched to a gene. Germline V gene data show CDR1 as SGHTA and CDR2 as FQGTGA. CDR3 amino acids: CASSSGQGRITGELFF. The CDR3 nucleotides are TGTGCCAGCAGCTCCGGACAGGGGCGAATCACCGGGGAGCTGTTTTTT.

The chain carries TRBV7-3 and TRBJ2-3, with D maybe TRBD1 (5 bases). Trimming cost V 5 bases and J 3 bases, with 9 bases left between them. The CDR3 runs 13 residues. Germline assignment: CDR1 SGHTA and CDR2 FQGTGA. The CDR3 DNA sequence: TGTGCCAGCAGCGACAAGGGGACAGATACGCAGTATTTT. It is translated as CASSDKGTDTQYF.

The sample holds many counts of this clonotype. This chain links TRBV6-1 with TRBJ1-5, with D possibly matching TRBD1 (5 bases). The V end lost 7 bases, the J end lost 9 bases, and 16 bases lay between the germline ends. Germline lookup yields CDR1 MNHNS and CDR2 SASEGT. The CDR3 length is 13 residues. DNA for the CDR3: TGTGCCAGCACGTTAGGGACCTCTTCGCCCCAGCATTTT. Protein sequence: CASTLGTSSPQHF.